This T cell receptor beta chain was retrieved from a study of blood T cell repertoires in COVID-19. Germline-derived CDR1 and CDR2 are SGDLS and YYNGEE. Trimming took 4 bases from V and 1 from J; bases not matched to a gene: 1. CDR3 length: 13 residues. Per the study methods: Cell counts per sample came from amplifying reference gene primers. The method was immunoSEQ multiplex PCR; TCRdb's version includes in-frame clones alone and lacks a portion of them. Clone size and V and J calls were adopted from that table, with D and trimming inferred from the DNA. The profile shows hundreds of thousands of clones, 70% to 90% of them singletons. As concerns this clone: Other nucleotide sequences in the sample specify the same CDR3.

The chain joins TRBV9 to TRBJ1-1; TRBD1 aligns across 7 bases. Source material: PBMCs or T cells enriched from blood (not recorded which). This sequence originates from a man aged 40-49 years who had recovered from COVID-19. CDR3 DNA: TGTGCCAGCAGCCCAGGGGGGAACACTGAAGCTTTCTTT. It codes for CASSPGGNTEAFF.